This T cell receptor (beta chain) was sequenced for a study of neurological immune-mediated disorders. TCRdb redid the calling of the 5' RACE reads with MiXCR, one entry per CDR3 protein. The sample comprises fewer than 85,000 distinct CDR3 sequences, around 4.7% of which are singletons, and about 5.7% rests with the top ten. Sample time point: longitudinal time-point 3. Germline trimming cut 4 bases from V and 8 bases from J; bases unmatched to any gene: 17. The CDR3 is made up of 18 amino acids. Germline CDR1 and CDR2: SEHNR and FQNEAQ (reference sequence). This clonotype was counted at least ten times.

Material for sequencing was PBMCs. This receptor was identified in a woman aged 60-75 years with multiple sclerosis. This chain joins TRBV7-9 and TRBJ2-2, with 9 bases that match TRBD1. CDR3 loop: CASSSGQGRSRLTGELFF. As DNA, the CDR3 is TGTGCCAGCAGCTCAGGACAGGGGCGCAGTCGGTTAACGGGGGAGCTGTTTTTT. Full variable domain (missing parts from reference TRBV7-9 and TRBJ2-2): DTGVSQNPRHKITKRGQNVTFRCDPISEHNRLYWYRQTLGQGPEFLTYFQNEAQLEKSRLLSDRFSAERPKGSFSTLEIQRTEQGDSAMYLCASSSGQGRSRLTGELFFGEGSRLTVL.